One sample yielded the 22 T cell receptor beta chains listed below, sequenced in a study of T cells in Graves' hyperthyroidism and ophthalmopathy. Using RNA transcripts as the source, TCR beta CDR3 regions were amplified. A set of HTBI primers served as the primers for a first-round RT-PCR of the TCR CDR3. A single record per CDR3 protein comes from TCRdb applying MiXCR to the multiplex PCR reads. The sample consists of hundreds of thousands of distinct CDR3 sequences, roughly 16% of them appearing once. The specimen sequenced was blood. The receptors stem from a woman aged 40-49 years with Graves' ophthalmopathy.

The CDR3 DNA is TGCGCCAGCAGCCAAGTGGGGGGCCATAGCAATCAGCCCCAGCATTTT. Its protein product is CASSQVGGHSNQPQHF. The V and J genes are TRBV4-1 and TRBJ1-5; possibly TRBD1 for D (6 bases). The ends were cut back, 1 base at V and 0 bases at J, with 10 bases in the middle. Germline lookup yields CDR1 MGHRA and CDR2 YSYEKL. The CDR3 covers 16 residues.

The V and J genes are TRBV5-4 and TRBJ2-5, with D tentatively TRBD2 (6 bases). The ends were cut back, 2 bases at V and 5 bases at J, with 13 bases in the middle. Germline V CDR1 and CDR2: SGHNT, YYREEE (reference sequence). The CDR3 is 14 residues long. The CDR3 DNA is TGTGCCAGCAGCTTTGGAGGGGTCCATGAGACCCAGTACTTC. This translates into CASSFGGVHETQYF.

About this clonotype: A much larger clone sits a single nucleotide away, making a read error possible. The genes are TRBV27 and TRBJ1-1; D is perhaps TRBD1 (6 bases). The CDR3 is 15 residues long. The germline V gene encodes CDR1 MNHEY and CDR2 SMNVEV (reference sequence). Trimming left V 4 bases short and J 7 bases short, with 19 bases between. The CDR3: CASSSRQAGTREAFF. The CDR3 nucleotides are TGTGCCAGCAGTTCGAGACAGGCGGGGACTCGTGAAGCTTTCTTT.

The CDR3 bases are TGTGCCAGCAGCTTAGTAAGTACTACCCTCTACGAGCAGTACTTC. Residues: CASSLVSTTLYEQYF. V gene TRBV11-2 combines with J gene TRBJ2-7; no clear D gene. The CDR3 is 15 amino acids. With 1 base removed from V and 3 bases from J, the gap between germline ends came to 13 bases. The germline V gene encodes CDR1 SGHAT and CDR2 FQNNGV.

This clonotype has at least ten counts. V usage is TRBV18 and J usage is TRBJ2-7; D is ambiguous. Germline assignment: CDR1 KGHSH and CDR2 LQKENI. The ends were cut back, 0 bases at V and 5 bases at J, with 11 bases in the middle. The CDR3 is 14 amino acids. The CDR3 sequence is CASSPPASSHEQYF. The CDR3 nucleotides read TGTGCCAGCTCACCACCGGCCTCATCCCACGAGCAGTACTTC.

This clonotype was recorded only once. This may be a read error: a much more frequent sequence differs by one nucleotide. CDR3 bases: TGTGCCAGCAGCCAAGGAAAGGGTGGAGGGTATGGAGAAGAGACCCAGTACTTC. Amino acids: CASSQGKGGGYGEETQYF. The J gene is TRBJ2-5, the V gene TRBV3-1; maybe TRBD2 (6 bases). The CDR3 loop spans 18 amino acids. Germline CDR1 is LGHDT and CDR2 is YNNKEL (reference sequence). V was cut by 1 base and J by 3 bases, with 21 bases left in between.

In its sample, this clonotype was seen a few times. The gene calls are TRBV12-3 or TRBV12-4 and TRBJ2-7; 9 positions agree with TRBD1. This CDR3 has 15 residues. J gave up 7 bases and V 6 bases, and 13 bases lay outside the gene matches. CDR3 protein: CASSPQGQGVWEQYF. The CDR3 DNA is TGTGCCAGCAGCCCCCAGGGACAGGGTGTGTGGGAGCAGTACTTC.

This clonotype was seen repeatedly, ten times or more. The CDR3 reads CSARGYEQYF. The CDR3 DNA reads TGCAGTGCTAGGGGGTACGAGCAGTACTTC. The rearrangement joins TRBV20-1 to TRBJ2-7; no definite D call. The V gene's germline CDR1 is DFQATT and CDR2 SNEGSKA (reference sequence). The CDR3 is 10 residues long. V lost 3 bases, J lost 4 bases, and 4 bases lay in between.

At least ten counts were recorded for this clonotype. The chain joins TRBV20-1 to TRBJ2-7; 7 nucleotides match TRBD1. Germline CDR1 DFQATT, CDR2 SNEGSKA (reference sequence). Germline trimming cut 5 bases from V and 2 bases from J; bases unmatched to any gene: 6. The length of the CDR3 is 13 residues. The CDR3 here is CSAPDRYTYEQYF. CDR3 sequence (DNA): TGCAGTGCTCCGGACAGGTATACCTACGAGCAGTACTTC.

This clonotype was seen once. A single base separates this from a much larger clone, so it may be a read error. The chain employs TRBV2 and TRBJ1-1, with a weak D call TRBD1 (6 bases). This CDR3 is 13 amino acids long. Germline CDR1 SNHLY, CDR2 FYNNEI. CDR3 sequence: CASRGHVNTEALF. As DNA, the CDR3 is TGTGCCAGCAGGGGACACGTGAACACTGAAGCTCTCTTT.

This clonotype appeared many times. The chain has TRBV6-1 and TRBJ1-2, with TRBD1 as a possible D gene (5 bases). The length of the CDR3 is 14 residues. CDR1 and CDR2 (germline): MNHNS, SASEGT. Trimming cost V 6 bases and J 2 bases, with 13 bases left between them. CDR3 sequence: CASRLRGTNYGYTF. In DNA, the CDR3 is TGTGCCAGCAGACTAAGGGGAACCAACTATGGCTACACCTTC.

This clonotype has at least ten counts. The CDR3 coding sequence is TGTGCCAGCAGTTTAAGCCGAGCCTACGAGCAGTACTTC. Amino acid sequence: CASSLSRAYEQYF. The V and J genes are TRBV28 and TRBJ2-7; no firm D call. Germline loops: CDR1 MDHEN, CDR2 SYDVKM. The CDR3 has 13 amino acids. V lost 2 bases to trimming and J lost 2 bases, with 7 bases between them. The variable domain in full, with the rest retrieved from reference TRBV28 and TRBJ2-7, is DVKVTQSSRYLVKRTGEKVFLECVQDMDHENMFWYRQDPGLGLRLIYFSYDVKMKEKGDIPEGYSVSREKKERFSLILESASTNQTSMYLCASSLSRAYEQYFGPGTRLTVT.

This clonotype was counted a few times. A read error is possible here, since a much larger clone lies one base away. The chain couples TRBV5-1 to TRBJ1-1, with TRBD1 as a possible D gene (5 bases). The CDR3 runs to 15 residues. In germline, CDR1 is SGHRS, CDR2 YFSETQ. The CDR3 spells CASRTPGARNTEAFF. CDR3 in DNA: TGTGCCAGCAGAACACCTGGGGCGCGGAACACTGAAGCTTTCTTT.

The V gene is TRBV19, the J gene TRBJ2-1, with 15 bases identical to TRBD2. V gave up 6 bases and J gave up 12 bases; unmatched junction bases: 9. The CDR3 runs to 15 residues. Germline CDR1 reads LNHDA; CDR2 reads SQIVND (reference sequence). The CDR3 sequence is CASSNGLAGGLGQFF. Here the CDR3 DNA reads TGTGCCAGTAGCAACGGACTAGCGGGAGGGCTTGGGCAGTTCTTC. Full variable domain (remainder filled in from reference TRBV19 and TRBJ2-1): DGGITQSPKYLFRKEGQNVTLSCEQNLNHDAMYWYRQDPGQGLRLIYYSQIVNDFQKGDIAEGYSVSREKKESFPLTVTSAQKNPTAFYLCASSNGLAGGLGQFFGPGTRLTVL.

The chain employs TRBV5-5 and TRBJ2-1, with 12 bases identical to TRBD2. The germline gives CDR1 SGHKS, CDR2 YYEKEE (reference sequence). The CDR3 runs 16 residues. The J segment lost 7 bases and the V segment lost 5 bases, leaving 10 bases of the junction unmatched. The CDR3: CASSEWASGRGNEQFF. In DNA, the CDR3 is TGTGCCAGCAGTGAATGGGCTAGCGGGAGGGGAAATGAGCAGTTCTTC.

This clonotype was picked up one time. A much larger clone is a single base away; this may be a read error. V and J are TRBV5-1 and TRBJ2-3; 9 positions agree with TRBD2. The CDR3 spans 16 residues. Germline-derived CDR1 and CDR2 are SGHRS and YFSETQ. CDR3 nucleotides: TGCGTCAGCAGCGATGGCGGGGGGGCCATGCCAGATACGCAGTATTTT. This encodes CVSSDGGGAMPDTQYF.

The genes are TRBV2 and TRBJ1-2; 7 nucleotides agree with TRBD1. Germline CDR1 and CDR2: SNHLY and FYNNEI. With 6 bases clipped from V and 7 bases from J, the junction kept 11 bases outside the gene matches. The CDR3 is 14 residues long. The chain's CDR3 is CASRAQGILGGYTF. CDR3 sequence (DNA): TGTGCCAGCAGGGCACAGGGGATATTAGGTGGCTACACCTTC.

This clonotype has a count of ten or more. V is TRBV5-8 and J is TRBJ1-4; a possible D gene is TRBD1 (5 bases). The CDR3 runs to 16 residues. V was trimmed by 4 bases and J by 6 bases, leaving 19 bases between them. In germline, CDR1 is SGHTS, CDR2 YDEGEE. DNA of the CDR3: TGTGCCAGCAGCAGGTTCCGGGGCCATGGTGATGAAAAACTGTTTTTT. This encodes CASSRFRGHGDEKLFF. Variable domain in full (rest from reference TRBV5-8 and TRBJ1-4): EAGVTQSPTHLIKTRGQQATLRCSPISGHTSVYWYQQALGLGLQFLLWYDEGEERNRGNFPPRFSGRQFPNYSSELNVNALELEDSALYLCASSRFRGHGDEKLFFGSGTQLSVL.

A word on this clonotype: A read error may be the cause here, since a much bigger clone is one base away. The J gene is TRBJ1-2, the V gene TRBV10-1, with D uncertain. Per germline, CDR1 WNHNN and CDR2 SYGVQD (reference sequence). V was pared by 4 bases and J by 0 bases, with 15 bases between. The CDR3 runs to 16 residues. CDR3 in DNA: TGCGCCAGCAGTGGGCCCGAGGACGGATCTAACTATGGCTACACCTTC. This encodes CASSGPEDGSNYGYTF.

This clonotype was found a few times. The chain employs TRBV20-1 and TRBJ2-3, with 12 positions matching TRBD2. The CDR3 is 14 amino acids. Germline values: CDR1 DFQATT, CDR2 SNEGSKA (reference sequence). The J segment lost 4 bases and the V segment lost 3 bases, leaving 2 bases of the junction unmatched. The CDR3 DNA reads TGCAGTGCTAGGAGACTAGCGGGAGCAGATACGCAGTATTTT. It encodes CSARRLAGADTQYF.

The chain combines TRBV20-1 with TRBJ2-2, with D possibly called TRBD1 or TRBD2 (5 bases each). CDR1 is DFQATT and CDR2 is SNEGSKA in the germline V gene (reference sequence). The V end lost 3 bases, the J end lost 4 bases, and 15 bases lay between the germline ends. The CDR3 contains 15 residues. Written as DNA, the CDR3 is TGCAGTGCTAGTGGGGACGAAAATTTCACCGGGGAGCTGTTTTTT. This translates into CSASGDENFTGELFF.

This clonotype appeared many times. V gene TRBV7-8 combines with J gene TRBJ2-1; TRBD1 is a possible D gene (6 bases). The germline gives CDR1 SGHVS, CDR2 FQNEAQ. CDR3 length: 15 residues. Trimming took 3 bases from V and 5 from J, leaving 14 bases between them. This CDR3 reads CASSLGDGQNNEQFF. In DNA form, the CDR3 reads TGTGCCAGCAGCTTGGGTGACGGACAGAACAATGAGCAGTTCTTC.